This entry lists 15 T cell receptor beta chains sequenced from one sample in a study of blood T cells in healthy people across ages. A second about 6 to 12 cycle PCR used barcoded and J-beta primers. MiXCR, run by TCRdb on the 5' RACE reads, gives a single entry per CDR3 protein. This table holds some 920,000 distinct CDR3 sequences, roughly half found once. The specimen was blood. All receptors derive from a woman aged 55-69 years in good health.

This clonotype came up a few times. The V call is TRBV27, the J call TRBJ2-1, with 7 positions matching TRBD1. Germline CDR1 reads MNHEY; CDR2 reads SMNVEV (reference sequence). The CDR3 runs 11 residues. V was pared by 4 bases and J by 11 bases, with 2 bases of the junction left unmatched. DNA for the CDR3: TGTGCCAGCAGTTCGGGACAGCAGCAGTTCTTC. Translating it yields CASSSGQQQFF.

The CDR3 protein is CSVKGTGAYNEQFF. CDR3 nucleotide sequence: TGCAGCGTTAAGGGGACAGGGGCCTACAATGAGCAGTTCTTC. This chain links TRBV29-1 with TRBJ2-1, with 10 bases lining up with TRBD1. V shed 5 bases, J shed 2 bases, and the junction held 3 bases outside the gene matches. Germline lookup yields CDR1 SQVTM and CDR2 ANQGSEA. The CDR3 extends over 14 amino acids.

About this clonotype: One end of the junction does not line up with germline, which may come from a read error. The rearrangement joins TRBV6-2 or TRBV6-3 to TRBJ2-3, with 8 bases lining up with TRBD2. The germline CDR1 and CDR2 sequences are MNHEY and SVGEGT. CDR3 length equals 14 residues. Here the CDR3 DNA reads TGTGCCAGCAGCCCGGGAGGGTGGGCAGAGACGCAGTATTTT. It codes for CASSPGGWAETQYF.

The genes are TRBV2 and TRBJ2-7; 8 nucleotides match TRBD1. The assigned J gene may be wrong: the sequence end matches TRBJ2-5 better. CDR1 SNHLY and CDR2 FYNNEI come from the germline V gene. The CDR3 totals 13 residues. The CDR3 sequence: CASPDREQETQYF. The CDR3 coding sequence is TGTGCCAGCCCGGACAGGGAACAAGAGACCCAGTACTTC.

The rearrangement joins TRBV7-2 to TRBJ2-7, with a tentative D call TRBD2 (5 bases). Between the trimmed V and J ends, which lost 5 bases and 9 bases, there was a span of 11 bases. Looked up from germline, CDR1 is SGHTA and CDR2 is FQGNSA. The CDR3 runs 11 residues. Here the CDR3 reads CASSPGRGQYF. For the CDR3, the DNA is TGTGCCAGCAGCCCCGGACGGGGGCAGTACTTC.

This clonotype has just a few counts. For the CDR3, the DNA is TGCAGTGCGGTAGAGCGGGAGGGCCTACACGAGCAGTACTTC. It yields the protein CSAVEREGLHEQYF. This chain connects TRBV20-1 to TRBJ2-5, with TRBD2 identical over 10 bases. The closer fit of TRBJ2-7 to the DNA end suggests the J call may be wrong. The CDR3 covers 14 residues. Germline V CDR1 and CDR2: DFQATT, SNEGSKA (reference sequence).

This rearrangement joins TRBV20-1 to TRBJ1-5; 7 bases fit TRBD1. J lost 6 bases, V lost 6 bases, and 11 bases had no gene match. The CDR3 is made up of 14 amino acids. Per the germline V gene, CDR1 is DFQATT and CDR2 is SNEGSKA (reference sequence). The CDR3 loop reads CSAWTGVYGQPQHF. In DNA, the CDR3 is TGCAGTGCATGGACAGGAGTCTATGGTCAGCCCCAGCATTTT.

The rearrangement uses TRBV27 and TRBJ2-1, with D unclear. Trimming shortened V by 7 bases and J by 4 bases, and 5 bases separated the two germline ends. The CDR3 extends over 11 amino acids. Germline CDR1 and CDR2: MNHEY and SMNVEV (reference sequence). The DNA for the CDR3 is TGTGCCAGCACCCAGTACAATGAGCAGTTCTTC. Translated: CASTQYNEQFF.

The genes are TRBV6-2 or TRBV6-3 and TRBJ2-2; 8 nucleotides agree with TRBD1. This CDR3 has 15 residues. With 6 bases clipped from V and 4 bases from J, the junction kept 7 bases outside the gene matches. The V gene's germline CDR1 is MNHEY and CDR2 SVGEGT. CDR3 region: CASSPTGAGTGELFF. The CDR3 nucleotides read TGTGCCAGCAGCCCGACAGGGGCGGGCACCGGGGAGCTGTTTTTT.

The rearrangement joins TRBV5-1 to TRBJ1-2, with D perhaps TRBD1 (6 bases). V was trimmed by 0 bases and J by 7 bases, leaving 16 bases between them. The CDR3 spans 15 residues. Germline CDR1 and CDR2: SGHRS and YFSETQ. Here the CDR3 DNA reads TGCGCCAGCAGCTTGGACAGGGCGGTTTCGAGTGGCTACACCTTC. The encoded protein is CASSLDRAVSSGYTF.

The V gene is TRBV4-1, the J gene TRBJ2-7; TRBD2 matches 7 bases. The V segment lost 2 bases and the J segment 3 bases; nucleotides outside the gene matches: 1. The CDR3 extends over 13 amino acids. CDR1 and CDR2 from the germline V gene are MGHRA and YSYEKL. In DNA form, the CDR3 reads TGCGCCAGCAGCCAATGGGGGGGCTACGAGCAGTACTTC. Protein sequence: CASSQWGGYEQYF.

V and J are TRBV6-5 and TRBJ2-3; the D gene is possibly TRBD2 (5 bases). V was pared by 6 bases and J by 2 bases, with 15 bases between. The CDR3 covers 15 residues. The germline gives CDR1 MNHEY, CDR2 SVGAGI. The CDR3 DNA reads as TGTGCCAGCAGGGGTAGAGGGTCCCCCACAGATACGCAGTATTTT. As protein: CASRGRGSPTDTQYF.

Here the CDR3 DNA reads TGCGCCAGCAGCCAAGATCGGAGACTAGCGGGAGCCGAGCAGTACTTC. Protein sequence: CASSQDRRLAGAEQYF. The J gene is TRBJ2-5, the V gene TRBV4-3, with TRBD2 matching 12 bases. The J call may be mistaken, given a closer DNA end match to TRBJ2-7. The CDR3 consists of 16 residues. CDR1 and CDR2 from the germline V gene are LGHNA and YSLEER.

V gene TRBV25-1 combines with J gene TRBJ1-2; D perhaps matches TRBD1 (5 bases). Per germline, CDR1 MGHDK and CDR2 SYGVNS. The germline V and J ends were trimmed by 2 bases and 1 base, with 11 bases remaining between them. The CDR3 has 15 amino acids. The CDR3 protein is CASSEMGGSNYGYTF. CDR3 DNA: TGTGCCAGCAGTGAAATGGGGGGGAGTAACTATGGCTACACCTTC.

The chain carries TRBV29-1 and TRBJ2-7; D not certain. The J call is doubtful: the DNA matches TRBJ2-5 better. CDR1 and CDR2 (germline): SQVTM, ANQGSEA. The CDR3 runs 12 residues. The DNA of the CDR3 is TGCAGCGCCGCACTCGCGCGGGAGACCCAGTACTTC. Its translation is CSAALARETQYF.